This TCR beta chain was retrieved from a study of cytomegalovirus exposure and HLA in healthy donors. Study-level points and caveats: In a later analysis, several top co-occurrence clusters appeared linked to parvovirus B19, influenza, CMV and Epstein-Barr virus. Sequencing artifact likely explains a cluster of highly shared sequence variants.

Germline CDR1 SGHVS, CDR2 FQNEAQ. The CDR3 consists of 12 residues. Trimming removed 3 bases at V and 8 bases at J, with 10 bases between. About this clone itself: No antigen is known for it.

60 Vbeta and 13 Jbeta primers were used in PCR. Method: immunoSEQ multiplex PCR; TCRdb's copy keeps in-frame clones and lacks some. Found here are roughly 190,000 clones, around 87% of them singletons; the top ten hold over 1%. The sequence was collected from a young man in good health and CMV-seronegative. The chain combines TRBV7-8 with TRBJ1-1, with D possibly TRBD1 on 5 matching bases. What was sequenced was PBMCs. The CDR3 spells CASSFAQGEAFF. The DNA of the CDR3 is TGTGCCAGCAGCTTCGCCCAGGGAGAAGCTTTCTTT.